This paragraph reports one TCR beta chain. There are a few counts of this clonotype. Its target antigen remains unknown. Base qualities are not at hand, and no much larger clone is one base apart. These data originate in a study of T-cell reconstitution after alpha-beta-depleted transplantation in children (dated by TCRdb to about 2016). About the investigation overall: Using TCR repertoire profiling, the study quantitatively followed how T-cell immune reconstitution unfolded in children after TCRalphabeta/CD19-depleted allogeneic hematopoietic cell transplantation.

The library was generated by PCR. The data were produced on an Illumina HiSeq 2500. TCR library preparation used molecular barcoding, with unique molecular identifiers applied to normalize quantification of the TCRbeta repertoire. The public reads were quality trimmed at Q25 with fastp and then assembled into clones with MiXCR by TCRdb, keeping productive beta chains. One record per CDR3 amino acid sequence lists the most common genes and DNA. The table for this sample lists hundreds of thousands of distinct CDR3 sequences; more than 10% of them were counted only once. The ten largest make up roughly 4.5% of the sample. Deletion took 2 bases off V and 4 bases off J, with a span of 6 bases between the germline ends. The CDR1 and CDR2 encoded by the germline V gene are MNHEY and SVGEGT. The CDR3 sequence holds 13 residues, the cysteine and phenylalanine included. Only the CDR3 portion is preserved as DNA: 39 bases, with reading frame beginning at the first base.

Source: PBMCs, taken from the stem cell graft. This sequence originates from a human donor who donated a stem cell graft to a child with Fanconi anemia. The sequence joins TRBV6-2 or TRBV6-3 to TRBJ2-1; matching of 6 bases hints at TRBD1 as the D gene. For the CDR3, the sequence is CASSYGQYNEQFF. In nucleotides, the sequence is TGTGCCAGCAGTTACGGACAGTACAATGAGCAGTTCTTC.